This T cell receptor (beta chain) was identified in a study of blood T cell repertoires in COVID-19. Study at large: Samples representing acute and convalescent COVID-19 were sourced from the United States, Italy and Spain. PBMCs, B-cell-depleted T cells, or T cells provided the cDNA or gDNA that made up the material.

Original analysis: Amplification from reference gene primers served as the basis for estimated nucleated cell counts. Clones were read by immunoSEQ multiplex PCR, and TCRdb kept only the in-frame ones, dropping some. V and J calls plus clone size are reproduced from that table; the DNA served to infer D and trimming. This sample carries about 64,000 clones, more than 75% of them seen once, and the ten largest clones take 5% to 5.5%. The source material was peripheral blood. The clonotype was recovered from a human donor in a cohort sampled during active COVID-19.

This CDR3 is CASSRTSGGAGELFF. The CDR3 nucleotides are TGTGCCAGCAGTAGGACTAGCGGGGGGGCCGGGGAGCTGTTTTTT. The chain recombines TRBV28 with TRBJ2-2; TRBD2 aligns across 15 bases. Germline V gene data show CDR1 as MDHEN and CDR2 as SYDVKM. CDR3 length: 15 amino acids. V dropped 5 bases and J dropped 6; count of bases not matched to a gene: 1.